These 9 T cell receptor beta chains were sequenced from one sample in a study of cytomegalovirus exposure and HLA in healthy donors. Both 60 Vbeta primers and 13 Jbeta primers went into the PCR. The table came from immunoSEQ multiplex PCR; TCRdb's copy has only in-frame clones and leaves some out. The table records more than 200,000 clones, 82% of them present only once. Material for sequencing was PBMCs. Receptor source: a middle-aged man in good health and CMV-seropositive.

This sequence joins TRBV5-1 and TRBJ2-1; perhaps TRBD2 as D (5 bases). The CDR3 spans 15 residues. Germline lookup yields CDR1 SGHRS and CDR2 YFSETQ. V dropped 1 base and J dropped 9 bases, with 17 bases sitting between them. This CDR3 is CASSLQEVGVGEQFF. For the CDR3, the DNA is TGCGCCAGCAGCTTGCAAGAGGTGGGAGTAGGTGAGCAGTTCTTC.

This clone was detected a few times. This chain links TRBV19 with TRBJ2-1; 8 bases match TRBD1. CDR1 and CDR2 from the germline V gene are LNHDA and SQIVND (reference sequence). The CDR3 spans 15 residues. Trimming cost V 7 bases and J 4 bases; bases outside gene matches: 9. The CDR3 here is CASTPGQAEYNEQFF. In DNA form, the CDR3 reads TGTGCCAGTACCCCGGGACAGGCCGAATACAATGAGCAGTTCTTC.

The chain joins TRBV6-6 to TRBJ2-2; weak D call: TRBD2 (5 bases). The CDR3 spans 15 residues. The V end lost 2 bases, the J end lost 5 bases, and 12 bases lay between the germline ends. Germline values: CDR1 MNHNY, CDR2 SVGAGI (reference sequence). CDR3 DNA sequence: TGTGCCAGCAGTTACAGTTGGACTGGGACCGGGGAGCTGTTTTTT. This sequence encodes CASSYSWTGTGELFF.

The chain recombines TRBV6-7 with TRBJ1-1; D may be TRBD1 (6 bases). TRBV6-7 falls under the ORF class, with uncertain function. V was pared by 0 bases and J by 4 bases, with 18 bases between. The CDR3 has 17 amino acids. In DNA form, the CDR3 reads TGTGCCAGCAGTTACTCGGGCCTCAGGGGTCGCGTCACTGAAGCTTTCTTT. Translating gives CASSYSGLRGRVTEAFF.

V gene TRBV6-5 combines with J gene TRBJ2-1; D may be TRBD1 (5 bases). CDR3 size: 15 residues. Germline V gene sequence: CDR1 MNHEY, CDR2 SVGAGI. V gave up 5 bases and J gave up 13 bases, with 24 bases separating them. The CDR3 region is CASSPMTARPGEQFF. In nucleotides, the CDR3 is TGTGCCAGCAGTCCAATGACAGCCCGTCCCGGTGAACAGTTCTTC.

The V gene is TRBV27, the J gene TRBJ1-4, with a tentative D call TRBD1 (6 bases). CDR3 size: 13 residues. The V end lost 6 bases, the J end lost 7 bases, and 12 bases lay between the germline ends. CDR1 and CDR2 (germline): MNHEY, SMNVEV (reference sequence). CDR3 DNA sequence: TGTGCCAGCAGACAGGGAGGGGTTGAAAAACTGTTTTTT. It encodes CASRQGGVEKLFF.

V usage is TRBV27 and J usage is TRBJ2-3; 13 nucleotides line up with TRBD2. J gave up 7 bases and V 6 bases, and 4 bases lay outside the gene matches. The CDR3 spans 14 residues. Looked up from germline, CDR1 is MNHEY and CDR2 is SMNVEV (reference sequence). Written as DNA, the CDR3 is TGTGCCAGCAGCGGGACTAGCGGGATGTATACGCAGTATTTT. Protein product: CASSGTSGMYTQYF.

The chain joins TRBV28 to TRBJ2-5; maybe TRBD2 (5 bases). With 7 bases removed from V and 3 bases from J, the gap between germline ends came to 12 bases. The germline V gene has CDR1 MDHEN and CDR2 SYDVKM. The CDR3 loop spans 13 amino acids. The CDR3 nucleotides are TGTGCCAGCACCGACCCGGGGAAAGAGACCCAGTACTTC. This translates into CASTDPGKETQYF.

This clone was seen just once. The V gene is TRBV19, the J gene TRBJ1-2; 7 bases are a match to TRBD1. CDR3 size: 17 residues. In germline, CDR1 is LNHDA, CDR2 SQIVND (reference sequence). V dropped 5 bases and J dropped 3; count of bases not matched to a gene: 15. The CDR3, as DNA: TGTGCCAGTAGTGGGGGACAGTTCGCTTTCAATTACTATGGCTACACCTTC. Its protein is CASSGGQFAFNYYGYTF.